This T cell receptor beta chain was observed in a study of blood T cell repertoires in COVID-19. This clone occurred once. Lacking the conserved final phenylalanine or tryptophan, this CDR3 likely reflects a read error. Sequencing used immunoSEQ multiplex PCR; TCRdb keeps in-frame clones, though not all of them. The sample holds about 63,000 clones; about 88% are singletons and the top ten take roughly an eighth. Germline CDR1 reads DFQATT; CDR2 reads SNEGSKA (reference sequence). This CDR3 has 14 amino acids. V lost 3 bases, J lost 7 bases, and 10 bases stayed unmatched. This clonotype was obtained from a human donor in a cohort sampled during active COVID-19. The chain couples TRBV20-1 to TRBJ1-2, with 8 bases that match TRBD1. The source material was peripheral blood. CDR3 amino acids: CSASEDRDRRGYTI. DNA for the CDR3: TGCAGTGCTAGTGAGGACAGGGACAGGCGTGGCTACACCATC.